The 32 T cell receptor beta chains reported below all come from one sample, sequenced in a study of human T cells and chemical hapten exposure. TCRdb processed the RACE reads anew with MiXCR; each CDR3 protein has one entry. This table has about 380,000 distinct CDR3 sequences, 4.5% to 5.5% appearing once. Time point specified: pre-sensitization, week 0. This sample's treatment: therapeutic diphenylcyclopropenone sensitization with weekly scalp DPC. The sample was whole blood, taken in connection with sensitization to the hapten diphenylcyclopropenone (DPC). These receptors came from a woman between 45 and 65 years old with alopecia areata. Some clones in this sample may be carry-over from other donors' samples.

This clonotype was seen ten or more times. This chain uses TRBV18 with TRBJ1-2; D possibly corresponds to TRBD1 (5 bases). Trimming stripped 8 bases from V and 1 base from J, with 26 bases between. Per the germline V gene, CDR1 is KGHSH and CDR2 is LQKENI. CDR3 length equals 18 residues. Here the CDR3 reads CASPWGKYRDGYNYGYTF. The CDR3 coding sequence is TGTGCCAGCCCATGGGGAAAATACCGGGACGGATATAACTATGGCTACACCTTC.

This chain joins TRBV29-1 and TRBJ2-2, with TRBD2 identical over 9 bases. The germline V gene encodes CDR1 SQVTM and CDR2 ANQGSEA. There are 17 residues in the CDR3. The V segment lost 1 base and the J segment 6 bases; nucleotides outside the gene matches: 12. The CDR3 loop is CSVEGGGRAKGAGELFF. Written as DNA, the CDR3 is TGCAGCGTTGAAGGCGGCGGGAGGGCCAAAGGAGCCGGGGAGCTGTTTTTT.

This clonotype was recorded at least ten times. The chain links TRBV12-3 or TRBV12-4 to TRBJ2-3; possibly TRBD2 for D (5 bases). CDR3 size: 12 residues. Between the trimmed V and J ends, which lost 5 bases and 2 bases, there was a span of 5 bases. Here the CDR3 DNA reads TGTGCCAGCAGTCGGGACACAGATACGCAGTATTTT. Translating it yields CASSRDTDTQYF.

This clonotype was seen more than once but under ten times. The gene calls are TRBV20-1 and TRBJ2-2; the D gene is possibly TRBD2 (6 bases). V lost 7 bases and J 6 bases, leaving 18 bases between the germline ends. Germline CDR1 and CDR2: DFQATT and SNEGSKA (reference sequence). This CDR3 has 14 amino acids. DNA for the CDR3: TGCAGTGTTACGACTAGTTATAATCCCGGGGAGCTGTTTTTT. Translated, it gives CSVTTSYNPGELFF.

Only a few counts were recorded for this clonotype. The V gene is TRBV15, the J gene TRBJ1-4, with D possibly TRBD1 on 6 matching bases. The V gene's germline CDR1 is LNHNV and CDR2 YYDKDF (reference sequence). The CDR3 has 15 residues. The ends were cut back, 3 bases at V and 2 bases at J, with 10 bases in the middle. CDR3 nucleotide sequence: TGTGCCACCAGCAGTACAGGGACCACTAATGAAAAACTGTTTTTT. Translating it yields CATSSTGTTNEKLFF.

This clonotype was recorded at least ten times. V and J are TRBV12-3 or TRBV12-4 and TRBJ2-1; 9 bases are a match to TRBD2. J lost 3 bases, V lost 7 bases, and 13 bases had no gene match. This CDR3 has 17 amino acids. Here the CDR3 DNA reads TGTGCCAGCACTCCCCCCAGACTAGCGGCATGCTACAATGAGCAGTTCTTC. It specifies CASTPPRLAACYNEQFF.

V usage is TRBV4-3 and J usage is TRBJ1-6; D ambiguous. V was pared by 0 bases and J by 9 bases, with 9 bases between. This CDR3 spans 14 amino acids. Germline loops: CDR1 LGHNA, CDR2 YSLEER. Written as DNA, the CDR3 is TGCGCCAGCAGCCAAGAGTCAGGCGGTTCACCCCTCCACTTT. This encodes CASSQESGGSPLHF.

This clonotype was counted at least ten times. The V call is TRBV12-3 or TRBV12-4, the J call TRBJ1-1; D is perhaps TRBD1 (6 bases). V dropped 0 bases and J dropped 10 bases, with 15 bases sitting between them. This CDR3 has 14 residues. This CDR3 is CASSLARGGAGAFF. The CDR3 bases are TGTGCCAGCAGTTTAGCGCGCGGGGGGGCTGGAGCTTTCTTT.

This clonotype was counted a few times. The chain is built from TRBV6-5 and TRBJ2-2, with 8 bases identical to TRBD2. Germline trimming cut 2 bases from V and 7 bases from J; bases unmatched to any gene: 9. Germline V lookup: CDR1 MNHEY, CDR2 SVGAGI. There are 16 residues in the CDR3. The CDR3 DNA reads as TGTGCCAGCAGTTACGTGGGACTAGGCCAGGGCGGGGAGCTGTTTTTT. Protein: CASSYVGLGQGGELFF.

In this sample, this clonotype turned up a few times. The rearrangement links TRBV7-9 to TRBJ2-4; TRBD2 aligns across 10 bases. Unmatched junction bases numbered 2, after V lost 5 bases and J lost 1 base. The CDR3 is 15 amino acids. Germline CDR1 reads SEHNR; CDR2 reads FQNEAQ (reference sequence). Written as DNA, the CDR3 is TGTGCCAGCAGCGGTAGCGGGAGGGCCAAAAACATTCAGTACTTC. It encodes CASSGSGRAKNIQYF.

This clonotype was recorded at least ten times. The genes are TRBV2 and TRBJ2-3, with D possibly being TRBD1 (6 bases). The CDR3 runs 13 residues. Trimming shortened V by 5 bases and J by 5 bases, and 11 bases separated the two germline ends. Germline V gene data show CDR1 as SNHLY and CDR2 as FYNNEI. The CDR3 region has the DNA TGTGCCAGCAGTTTCACAGGGATAGATACGCAGTATTTT. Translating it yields CASSFTGIDTQYF. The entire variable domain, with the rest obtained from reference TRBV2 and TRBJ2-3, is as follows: EPEVTQTPSHQVTQMGQEVILRCVPISNHLYFYWYRQILGQKVEFLVSFYNNEISEKSEIFDDQFSVERPDGSNFTLKIRSTKLEDSAMYFCASSFTGIDTQYFGPGTRLTVL.

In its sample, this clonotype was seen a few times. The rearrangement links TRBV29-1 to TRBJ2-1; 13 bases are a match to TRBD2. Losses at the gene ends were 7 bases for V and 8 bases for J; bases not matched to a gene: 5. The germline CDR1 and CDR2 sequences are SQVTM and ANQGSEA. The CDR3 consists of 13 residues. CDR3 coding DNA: TGCAGCGGGACTAGCGGGAGCTTAGATGAGCAGTTCTTC. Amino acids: CSGTSGSLDEQFF.

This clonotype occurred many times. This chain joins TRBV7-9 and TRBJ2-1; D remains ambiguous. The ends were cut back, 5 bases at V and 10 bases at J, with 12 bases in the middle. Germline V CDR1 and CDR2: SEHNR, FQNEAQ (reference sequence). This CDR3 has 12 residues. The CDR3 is CASSPILLEQFF. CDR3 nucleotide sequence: TGTGCCAGCAGCCCCATTTTACTAGAGCAGTTCTTC. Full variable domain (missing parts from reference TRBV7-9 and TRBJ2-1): DTGVSQNPRHKITKRGQNVTFRCDPISEHNRLYWYRQTLGQGPEFLTYFQNEAQLEKSRLLSDRFSAERPKGSFSTLEIQRTEQGDSAMYLCASSPILLEQFFGPGTRLTVL.

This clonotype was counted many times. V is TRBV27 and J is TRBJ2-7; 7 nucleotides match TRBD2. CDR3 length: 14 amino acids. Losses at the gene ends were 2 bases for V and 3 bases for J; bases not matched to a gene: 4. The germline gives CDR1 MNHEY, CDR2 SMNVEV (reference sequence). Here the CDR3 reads CASSLVAGVYEQYF. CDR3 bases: TGTGCCAGCAGTTTAGTGGCGGGGGTCTACGAGCAGTACTTC.

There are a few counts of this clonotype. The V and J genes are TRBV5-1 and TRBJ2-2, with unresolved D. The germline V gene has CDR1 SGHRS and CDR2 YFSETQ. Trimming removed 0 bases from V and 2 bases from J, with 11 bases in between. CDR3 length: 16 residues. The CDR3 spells CASSLGQRGNTGELFF. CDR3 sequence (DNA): TGCGCCAGCAGCTTGGGACAAAGAGGCAACACCGGGGAGCTGTTTTTT.

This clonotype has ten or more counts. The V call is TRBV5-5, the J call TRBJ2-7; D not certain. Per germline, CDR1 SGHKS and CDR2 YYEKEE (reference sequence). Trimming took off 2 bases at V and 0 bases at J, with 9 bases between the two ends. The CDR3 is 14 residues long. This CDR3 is CASSFIAHSYEQYF. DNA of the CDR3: TGTGCCAGCAGCTTTATCGCGCACTCCTACGAGCAGTACTTC. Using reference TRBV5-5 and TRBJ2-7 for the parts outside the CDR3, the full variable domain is DAGVTQSPTHLIKTRGQQVTLRCSPISGHKSVSWYQQVLGQGPQFIFQYYEKEERGRGNFPDRFSARQFPNYSSELNVNALLLGDSALYLCASSFIAHSYEQYFGPGTRLTVT.

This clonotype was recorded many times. The CDR3 DNA reads as TGTGCCAGCAGCCAAGGGGTAGGGTACACCGGGGAGCTGTTTTTT. Protein product: CASSQGVGYTGELFF. The genes are TRBV3-1 and TRBJ2-2, with D unclear. Looked up from germline, CDR1 is LGHDT and CDR2 is YNNKEL (reference sequence). The germline V and J ends were trimmed by 1 base and 3 bases, with 9 bases remaining between them. The CDR3 extends over 15 amino acids.

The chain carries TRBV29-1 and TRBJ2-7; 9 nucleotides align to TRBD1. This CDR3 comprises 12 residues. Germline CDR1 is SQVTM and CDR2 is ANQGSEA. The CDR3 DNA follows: TGCACCCCGTTGGACAGGGGCTACGAGCAGTACTTC. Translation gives CTPLDRGYEQYF.

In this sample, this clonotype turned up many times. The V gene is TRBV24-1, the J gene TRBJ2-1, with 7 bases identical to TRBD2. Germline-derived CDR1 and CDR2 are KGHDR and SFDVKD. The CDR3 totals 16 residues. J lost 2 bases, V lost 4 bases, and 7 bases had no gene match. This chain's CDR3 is CATSEKTGGAYNEQFF. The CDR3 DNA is TGTGCCACCAGTGAGAAAACTGGGGGGGCCTACAATGAGCAGTTCTTC.

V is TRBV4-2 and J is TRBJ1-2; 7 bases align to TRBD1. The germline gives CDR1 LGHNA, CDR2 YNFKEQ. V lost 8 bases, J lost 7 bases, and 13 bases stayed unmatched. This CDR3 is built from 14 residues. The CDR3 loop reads CASSSLAGQPGYTF. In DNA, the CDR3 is TGTGCCAGCTCTTCACTCGCGGGACAGCCTGGCTACACCTTC.

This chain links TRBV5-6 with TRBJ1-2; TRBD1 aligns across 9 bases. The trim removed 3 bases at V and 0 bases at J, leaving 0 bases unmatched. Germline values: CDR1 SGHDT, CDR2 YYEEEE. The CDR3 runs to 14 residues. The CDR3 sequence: CASSWTGANYGYTF. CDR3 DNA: TGTGCCAGCAGCTGGACAGGGGCTAACTATGGCTACACCTTC.

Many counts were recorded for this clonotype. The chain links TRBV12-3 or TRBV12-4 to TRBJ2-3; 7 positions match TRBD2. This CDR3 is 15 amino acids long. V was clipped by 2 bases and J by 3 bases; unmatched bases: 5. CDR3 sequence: CASSLMRGKTDTQYF. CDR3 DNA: TGTGCCAGCAGTTTAATGCGGGGGAAGACAGATACGCAGTATTTT.

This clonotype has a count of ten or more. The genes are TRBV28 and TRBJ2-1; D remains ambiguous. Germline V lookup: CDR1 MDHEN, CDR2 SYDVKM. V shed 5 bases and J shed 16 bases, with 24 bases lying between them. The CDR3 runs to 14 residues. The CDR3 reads CASSLATHRSSSFF. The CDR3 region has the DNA TGTGCCAGCAGTCTCGCCACCCACCGGTCCTCCTCTTTCTTC.

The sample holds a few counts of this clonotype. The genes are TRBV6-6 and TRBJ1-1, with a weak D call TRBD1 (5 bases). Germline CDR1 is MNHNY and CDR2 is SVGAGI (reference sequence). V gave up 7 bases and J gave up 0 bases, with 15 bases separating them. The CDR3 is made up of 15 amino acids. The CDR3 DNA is TGTGCCAGCACCCCCGAGGAGGGGCTGAACACTGAAGCTTTCTTT. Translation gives CASTPEEGLNTEAFF.

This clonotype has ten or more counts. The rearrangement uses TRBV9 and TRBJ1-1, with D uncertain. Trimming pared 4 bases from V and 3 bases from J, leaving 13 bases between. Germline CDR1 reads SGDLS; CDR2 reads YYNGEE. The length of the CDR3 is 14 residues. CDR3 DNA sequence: TGTGCCAGCAGCCCATTCCCATTAGACACTGAAGCTTTCTTT. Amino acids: CASSPFPLDTEAFF.

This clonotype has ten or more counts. CDR3 nucleotide sequence: TGTGCCAGCAGCTCCACAGGGTCCCTCAAACCGGATTTGTCCTACAATGAGCAGTTCTTC. Translation: CASSSTGSLKPDLSYNEQFF. This chain connects TRBV13 to TRBJ2-1; D might be TRBD1 (6 bases). This CDR3 contains 20 residues. Germline V gene data show CDR1 as PRHDT and CDR2 as FYEKMQ (reference sequence). The germline V and J ends were trimmed by 4 bases and 1 base, with 26 bases remaining between them.

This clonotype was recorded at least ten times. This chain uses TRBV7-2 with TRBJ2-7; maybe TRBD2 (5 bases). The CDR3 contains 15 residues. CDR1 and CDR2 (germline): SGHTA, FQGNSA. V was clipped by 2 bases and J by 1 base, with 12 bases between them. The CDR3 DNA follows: TGTGCCAGCAGCTTAAGAGAGGGTTGGTCCTACGAGCAGTACTTC. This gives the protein CASSLREGWSYEQYF.

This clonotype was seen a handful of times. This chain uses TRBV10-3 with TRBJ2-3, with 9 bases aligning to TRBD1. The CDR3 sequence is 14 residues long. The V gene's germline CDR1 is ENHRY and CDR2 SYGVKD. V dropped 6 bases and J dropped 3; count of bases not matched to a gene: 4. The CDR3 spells CAIRIQGATDTQYF. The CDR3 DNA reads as TGTGCCATCAGGATACAGGGGGCTACAGATACGCAGTATTTT.

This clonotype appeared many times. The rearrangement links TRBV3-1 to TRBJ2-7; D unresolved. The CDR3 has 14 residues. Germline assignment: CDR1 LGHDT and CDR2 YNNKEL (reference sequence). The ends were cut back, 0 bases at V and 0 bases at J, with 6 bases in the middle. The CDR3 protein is CASSQEGLSYEQYF. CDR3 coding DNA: TGTGCCAGCAGCCAAGAAGGGCTCTCCTACGAGCAGTACTTC.

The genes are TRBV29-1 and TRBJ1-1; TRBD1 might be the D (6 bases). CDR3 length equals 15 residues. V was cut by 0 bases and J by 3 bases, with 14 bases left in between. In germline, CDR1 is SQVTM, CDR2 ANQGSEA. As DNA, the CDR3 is TGCAGCGTTGAAGATGGTCGGGGGGCGGACACTGAAGCTTTCTTT. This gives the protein CSVEDGRGADTEAFF. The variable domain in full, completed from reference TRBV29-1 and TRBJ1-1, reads SAVISQKPSRDICQRGTSLTIQCQVDSQVTMMFWYRQQPGQSLTLIATANQGSEATYESGFVIDKFPISRPNLTFSTLTVSNMSPEDSSIYLCSVEDGRGADTEAFFGQGTRLTVV.

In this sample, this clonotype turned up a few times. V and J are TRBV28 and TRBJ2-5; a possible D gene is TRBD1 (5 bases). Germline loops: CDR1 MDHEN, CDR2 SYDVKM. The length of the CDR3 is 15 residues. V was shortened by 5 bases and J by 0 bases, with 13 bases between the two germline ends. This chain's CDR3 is CASSSRQWYQETQYF. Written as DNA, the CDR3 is TGTGCCAGCAGTAGCAGACAGTGGTACCAAGAGACCCAGTACTTC.

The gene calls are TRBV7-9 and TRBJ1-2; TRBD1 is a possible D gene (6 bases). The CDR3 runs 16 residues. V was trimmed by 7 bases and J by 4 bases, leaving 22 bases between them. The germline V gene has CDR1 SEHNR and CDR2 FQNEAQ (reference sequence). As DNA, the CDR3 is TGTGCCAGCACCCAACCCCCGGGGGGCCTTCGCTATGGCTACACCTTC. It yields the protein CASTQPPGGLRYGYTF.